A single sample gave rise to the 6 T cell receptor beta chains below, sequenced in a study of T cell responses to AZD1222 COVID-19 vaccine. TCRdb keeps only in-frame clones here, not all; method: immunoSEQ multiplex PCR. The data contain 80,000 to 100,000 clones, roughly nine tenths of them singletons. Here the sequenced sample was peripheral blood, taken 28 days after the second AZD1222 dose. All receptors come from an adult who received the AZD1222 COVID-19 vaccine.

This chain connects TRBV9 to TRBJ2-5, with TRBD2 matching over 10 bases. This CDR3 region has 18 residues. V dropped 3 bases and J dropped 0; count of bases not matched to a gene: 11. Germline V gives CDR1 SGDLS, CDR2 YYNGEE. CDR3 protein: CASSGTSGTSGYQETQYF. The CDR3 bases are TGTGCCAGCAGCGGGACTAGCGGTACGTCGGGCTACCAAGAGACCCAGTACTTC.

V is TRBV5-5 and J is TRBJ1-5; tentative D call: TRBD1 (6 bases). V was trimmed by 4 bases and J by 7 bases, leaving 15 bases between them. The CDR3 totals 14 residues. CDR1 is SGHKS, CDR2 YYEKEE, per germline (reference sequence). The chain's CDR3 is CASSPSQGGQPQHF. In DNA, the CDR3 is TGTGCCAGCAGCCCATCACAGGGAGGGCAGCCCCAGCATTTT.

This clone has only one observation. V is TRBV27 and J is TRBJ1-2; 8 bases map to TRBD1. The trim removed 5 bases at V and 2 bases at J, leaving 1 base unmatched. Per germline, CDR1 MNHEY and CDR2 SMNVEV (reference sequence). The CDR3 consists of 13 residues. CDR3 nucleotides: TGTGCCAGCAGTCAGGGGGCAAACTATGGCTACACCTTC. It encodes CASSQGANYGYTF.

The chain combines TRBV30 with TRBJ2-3; 7 bases line up with TRBD2. Germline V gene data show CDR1 as GTSNPN and CDR2 as SVGIG (reference sequence). The junction had 11 bases not matched to a gene; V was cut back by 0 bases and J by 2 bases. The CDR3 is 17 amino acids. The DNA of the CDR3 is TGTGCCTGGAGTGTCGGTCGTGGCGGGGGTTTCACAGATACGCAGTATTTT. Its protein product is CAWSVGRGGGFTDTQYF.

This clone was detected only once. The chain recombines TRBV3-1 (or the pseudogene TRBV3-2) with TRBJ2-2; 10 nucleotides agree with TRBD2. V lost 3 bases to trimming and J lost 6 bases; unmatched junction nucleotides: 13. This CDR3 has 18 amino acids. The germline V gene encodes CDR1 LGHDT and CDR2 YNNKEL (reference sequence). CDR3 DNA sequence: TGTGCCAGCAGCCATTTCTATCTTAGCGGGAGGTCGTCCGGGGAGCTGTTTTTT. This encodes CASSHFYLSGRSSGELFF.

Turning to this clone: Because it lacks the conserved phenylalanine or tryptophan at the end, this CDR3 is likely a read error. CDR3 in DNA: TGTGCTAGTGCGGCTAGCGGGAGTTCCAACGAGCAGTACCTC. Encoded protein: CASAASGSSNEQYL. The rearrangement uses TRBV12-5 and TRBJ2-7; 10 bases are shared with TRBD2. J was trimmed by 5 bases and V by 7 bases; bases with no gene match: 8. Germline CDR1 and CDR2: LGHNT and FRNRAP. The CDR3 consists of 14 residues.